These T cell receptor beta chains were read from a single sample in a study of OX40 agonist ivuxolimab in advanced cancers. TCRdb's table, derived via immunoSEQ multiplex PCR, lists solely in-frame clones and lacks some. The profile covers approximately 64,000 clones, with roughly 80% appearing a single time and 0.6% to 0.9% taken by the ten largest. Material: CD4+ or CD8+ T cells sorted from blood, obtained in a trial of the OX40 agonist ivuxolimab. The receptors were sampled from an adult with an advanced solid tumor such as melanoma, head and neck, liver or kidney cancer. The CDR3 runs from the conserved cysteine through the conserved F or W. Each record gives: clone size, J gene, D gene, V gene, CDR3 protein, CDR3 DNA. A D gene is named only where the DNA matches it firmly. Size is stated for part of the rows, as once, few or many counts, or as a class when the clone is expanded.

>-|TRBJ2-1|-|TRBV28
CASSLSRQEQFF
TGTGCCAGCAGTTTGTCGCGACAGGAGCAGTTCTTC
>-|TRBJ2-7|TRBD1|TRBV29-1
CSVGTGVSYEQYF
TGCAGCGTGGGGACAGGAGTCTCCTACGAGCAGTACTTC
>once|TRBJ1-1|-|TRBV25-1
CASKRVTNTEAFF
TGTGCCAGCAAGAGGGTGACGAACACTGAAGCTTTCTTT
>-|TRBJ1-6|-|TRBV7-3
CASSLTGTHNSPLHF
TGTGCCAGCAGCTTAACCGGGACCCATAATTCACCCCTCCACTTT
>-|TRBJ2-7|-|TRBV10-2
CASSGARSSSYEQYF
TGCGCCAGCAGTGGGGCGAGGTCGAGCTCCTACGAGCAGTACTTC
>once|TRBJ2-7|TRBD2|TRBV14
CASSRKDIGREALGYEQYF
TGTGCCAGCAGCCGGAAAGATATTGGGAGGGAGGCGTTGGGCTACGAGCAGTACTTC
>once|TRBJ1-5|-|TRBV25-1
CASLSTWWKQNSNQPQHF
TGTGCCAGCCTCTCGACGTGGTGGAAACAGAATAGCAATCAGCCCCAGCATTTT
>-|TRBJ2-5|TRBD1|TRBV5-1
CASRTGDEETQYF
TGCGCCAGCAGGACAGGGGATGAGGAGACCCAGTACTTC
>-|TRBJ1-4|-|TRBV10-3
CAISGQGRKLFF
TGTGCCATCAGTGGGCAGGGGAGAAAACTGTTTTTT
>medium-sized|TRBJ1-1|-|TRBV27
CASSRRGKPVEAFF
TGTGCCAGCTCACGCCGGGGAAAACCAGTAGAAGCTTTCTTT
>-|TRBJ1-1|TRBD1|TRBV19
CASRTGTAFNTEAFF
TGTGCCAGTAGAACCGGGACAGCCTTTAACACTGAAGCTTTCTTT
>-|TRBJ1-1|-|TRBV5-5
CASSFSGQRTEAFF
TGTGCCAGCAGCTTCAGTGGACAGCGGACTGAAGCTTTCTTT
>few|TRBJ2-5|-|TRBV5-4
CASSSGFSETQYF
TGTGCCAGCAGCTCGGGATTTTCAGAGACCCAGTACTTC
>-|TRBJ2-1|-|TRBV14
CASSQGERYEQFF
TGTGCCAGCAGCCAAGGGGAACGGTATGAGCAGTTCTTC
>-|TRBJ2-3|TRBD2|TRBV7-7
CASSATSGTDTQYF
TGTGCCAGCAGCGCGACTAGCGGGACAGATACGCAGTATTTT
>-|TRBJ2-7|TRBD2|TRBV18
CASSPSGGSSYEQYF
TGTGCCAGCTCACCGAGCGGGGGGAGCTCCTACGAGCAGTACTTC
>-|TRBJ2-3|-|TRBV5-1
CASSLTGVGDTQYF
TGCGCCAGCAGCTTGACCGGGGTCGGAGATACGCAGTATTTT
>-|TRBJ2-7|TRBD1|TRBV6-5
CASRRGQGSSYEQYF
TGTGCCAGCAGGCGGGGACAGGGAAGCTCCTACGAGCAGTACTTC
>once|TRBJ2-7|-|TRBV21-1
CASSKARSYEQYF
TGTGCCAGCAGCAAAGCGCGGTCCTACGAGCAGTACTTC
>-|TRBJ1-5|-|TRBV10-3
CAISEGQNSNQPQHF
TGTGCCATCAGTGAGGGGCAGAATAGCAATCAGCCCCAGCATTTT
>-|TRBJ2-3|-|TRBV10-3
CATLKGDGADTQYF
TGTGCCACCCTCAAGGGAGATGGGGCAGATACGCAGTATTTT
>-|TRBJ1-1|-|TRBV6-1
CASRPRQVMNTEAFF
TGTGCCAGCAGACCAAGACAGGTAATGAACACTGAAGCTTTCTTT
>-|TRBJ1-4|-|TRBV6-6
CASSRSHNEKLFF
TGTGCCAGCAGTCGCAGTCATAATGAAAAACTGTTTTTT
>-|TRBJ1-2|-|TRBV6-5
CATNFYGYTF
TGTGCCACCAATTTCTATGGCTACACCTTC
>once|TRBJ1-1|TRBD1|TRBV27
CASSGTGRTEAFF
TGTGCCAGCAGTGGGACAGGGAGGACTGAAGCTTTCTTT
>-|TRBJ2-7|-|TRBV2
CASSELLRGAYEQYF
TGTGCCAGCAGTGAATTGTTGAGGGGAGCCTACGAGCAGTACTTC
>once|TRBJ1-2|-|TRBV9
CASSTRTWTYGYTF
TGTGCCAGCAGCACTCGGACGTGGACGTATGGCTACACCTTC
>-|TRBJ1-2|TRBD1|TRBV7-2
CASSSQQGLGYGYTF
TGTGCCAGCAGCTCCCAACAGGGGCTGGGCTATGGCTACACCTTC
>-|TRBJ1-2|TRBD1|TRBV18
CASSPRQQGNVRGYTF
TGTGCCAGCTCACCCCGTCAACAGGGGAACGTAAGGGGCTACACCTTC
>-|TRBJ1-2|-|TRBV6-5
CASSSRAGPTF
TGTGCCAGCAGTTCTAGGGCTGGGCCGACCTTC
>-|TRBJ2-2|TRBD1|TRBV25-1
CASSERTGANTGELFF
TGTGCCAGCAGTGAAAGGACAGGGGCGAACACCGGGGAGCTGTTTTTT
>-|TRBJ1-4|TRBD1|TRBV27
CASSDREGEKLFF
TGTGCCAGCTCGGACAGGGAAGGTGAAAAACTGTTTTTT
>few|TRBJ1-1|-|TRBV29-1
CSARTLNTEAFF
TGCAGCGCGCGGACGCTGAACACTGAAGCTTTCTTT
>-|TRBJ2-2|-|TRBV6-8
CASIGAGELFF
TGTGCCAGCATCGGAGCCGGGGAGCTGTTTTTT
>-|TRBJ1-5|-|TRBV7-2
CASSEQLSNQPQHF
TGTGCCAGCAGTGAACAGCTGAGCAATCAGCCCCAGCATTTT
>-|TRBJ1-3|-|TRBV25-1
CASSSASGNTIYF
TGTGCCAGCAGTTCAGCCTCTGGAAACACCATATATTTT
>-|TRBJ1-2|-|TRBV5-5
CASSLGPGGYTF
TGTGCCAGCAGCTTGGGTCCGGGTGGCTACACCTTC
>-|TRBJ2-1|TRBD2|TRBV11-1
CASSGRRDYRDEQFF
TGTGCCAGCAGCGGCCGCCGGGACTATCGTGATGAGCAGTTCTTC
>-|TRBJ2-5|TRBD1|TRBV5-4
CASSLSGQQETQYF
TGTGCCAGCAGCTTATCGGGACAGCAAGAGACCCAGTACTTC
>-|TRBJ1-2|-|TRBV5-4
CASSSGQSYGYTF
TGTGCCAGCAGCTCCGGACAGTCCTATGGCTACACCTTC